One T cell receptor beta chain is described in this entry. With a J-beta primer mix and a sample-barcoded 5' primer, a second PCR ran about 7 to 12 cycles. From the 5' RACE reads, TCRdb called clonotypes with MiXCR, one entry per CDR3 protein. The repertoire holds about 800,000 distinct CDR3 sequences, with 25% as singletons. The sample is drawn from a study of blood T cells in healthy people across ages. The CDR3 has 18 residues. In germline, CDR1 is SGHAT, CDR2 FQNNGV. This sample was also put to use in a study of T cells of mothers and their children.

The chain uses TRBV11-2 and TRBJ2-5; D might be TRBD2 (5 bases). The last part of the DNA fits TRBJ2-1 better; the J call may be wrong. The origin of this receptor is a boy between 5 and 17 years old in good health. The specimen sequenced was blood. For the CDR3, the DNA is TGTGCCAGCAGCCCGGGCCCCGGGCAACTAGGCCCCTACAATGAGCAGTTCTTC. Translating it yields CASSPGPGQLGPYNEQFF.